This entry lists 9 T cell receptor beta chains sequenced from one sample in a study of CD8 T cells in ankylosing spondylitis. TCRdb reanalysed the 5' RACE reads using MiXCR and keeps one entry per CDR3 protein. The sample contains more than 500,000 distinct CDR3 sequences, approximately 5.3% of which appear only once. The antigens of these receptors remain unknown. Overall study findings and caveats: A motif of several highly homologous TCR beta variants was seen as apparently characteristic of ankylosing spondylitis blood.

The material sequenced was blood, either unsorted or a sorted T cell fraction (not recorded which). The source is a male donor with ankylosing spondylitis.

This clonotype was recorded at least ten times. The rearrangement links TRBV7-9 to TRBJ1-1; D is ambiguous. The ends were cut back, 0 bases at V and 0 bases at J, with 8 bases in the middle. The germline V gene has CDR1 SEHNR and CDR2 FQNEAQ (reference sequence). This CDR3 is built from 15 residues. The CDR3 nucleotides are TGTGCCAGCAGCTTAGCATCCGGGTTGAACACTGAAGCTTTCTTT. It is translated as CASSLASGLNTEAFF.

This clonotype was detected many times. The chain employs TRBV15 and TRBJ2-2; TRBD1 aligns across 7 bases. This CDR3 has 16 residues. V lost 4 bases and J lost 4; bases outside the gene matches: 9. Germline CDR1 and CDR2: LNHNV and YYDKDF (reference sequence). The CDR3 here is CATSNNRGSFTGELFF. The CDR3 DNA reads TGTGCCACCAGCAACAACAGGGGATCTTTCACCGGGGAGCTGTTTTTT. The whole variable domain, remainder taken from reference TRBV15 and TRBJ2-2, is DAMVIQNPRYQVTQFGKPVTLSCSQTLNHNVMYWYQQKSSQAPKLLFHYYDKDFNNEADTPDNFQSRRPNTSFCFLDIRSPGLGDTAMYLCATSNNRGSFTGELFFGEGSRLTVL.

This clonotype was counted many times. The CDR3: CASSPGLRFNEKLFF. The CDR3 DNA follows: TGTGCCAGCAGTCCAGGGCTACGGTTTAATGAAAAACTGTTTTTT. The V gene is TRBV12-3 or TRBV12-4, the J gene TRBJ1-4; possible D gene TRBD1, 5 bases. V dropped 5 bases and J dropped 4 bases, with 14 bases sitting between them. The CDR3 is 15 residues long.

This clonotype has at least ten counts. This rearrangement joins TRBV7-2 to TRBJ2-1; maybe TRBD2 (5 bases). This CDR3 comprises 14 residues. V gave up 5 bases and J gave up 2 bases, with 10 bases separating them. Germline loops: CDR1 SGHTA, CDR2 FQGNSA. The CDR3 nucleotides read TGTGCCAGCAGCCAGAGCGGCACCTACAATGAGCAGTTCTTC. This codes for CASSQSGTYNEQFF. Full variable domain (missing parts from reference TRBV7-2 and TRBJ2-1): GAGVSQSPSNKVTEKGKDVELRCDPISGHTALYWYRQSLGQGLEFLIYFQGNSAPDKSGLPSDRFSAERTGGSVSTLTIQRTQQEDSAVYLCASSQSGTYNEQFFGPGTRLTVL.

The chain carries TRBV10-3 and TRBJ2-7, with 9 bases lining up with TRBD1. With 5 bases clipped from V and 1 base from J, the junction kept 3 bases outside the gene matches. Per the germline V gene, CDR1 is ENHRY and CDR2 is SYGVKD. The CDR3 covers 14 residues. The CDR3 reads CAISPGQGSYEQYF. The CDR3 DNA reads TGTGCCATCAGTCCGGGACAGGGATCCTACGAGCAGTACTTC.

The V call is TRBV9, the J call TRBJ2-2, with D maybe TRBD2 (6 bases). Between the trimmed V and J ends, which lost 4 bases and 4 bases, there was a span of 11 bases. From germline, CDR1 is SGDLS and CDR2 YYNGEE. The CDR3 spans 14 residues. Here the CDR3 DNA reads TGTGCCAGCAGCCAGAGGGACTTCACCGGGGAGCTGTTTTTT. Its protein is CASSQRDFTGELFF.

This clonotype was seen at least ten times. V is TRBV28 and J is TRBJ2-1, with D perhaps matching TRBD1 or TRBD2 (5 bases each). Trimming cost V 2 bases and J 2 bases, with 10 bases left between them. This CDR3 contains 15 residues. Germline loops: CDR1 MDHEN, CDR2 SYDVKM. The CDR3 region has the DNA TGTGCCAGCAGTTTAGCAGGGCGGGCCTACAATGAGCAGTTCTTC. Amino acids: CASSLAGRAYNEQFF.

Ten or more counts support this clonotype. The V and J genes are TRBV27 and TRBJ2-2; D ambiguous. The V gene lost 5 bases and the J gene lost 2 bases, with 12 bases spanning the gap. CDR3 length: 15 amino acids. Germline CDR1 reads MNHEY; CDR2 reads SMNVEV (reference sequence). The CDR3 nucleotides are TGTGCCAGCAGTCCCTTGGCGGAAAACACCGGGGAGCTGTTTTTT. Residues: CASSPLAENTGELFF.

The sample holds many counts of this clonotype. As DNA, the CDR3 is TGTGCCAGCAGTTTTATTGCAGATACGCAGTATTTT. It is translated as CASSFIADTQYF. V is TRBV28 and J is TRBJ2-3, with D uncertain. V lost 3 bases and J lost 4, with 5 bases in between. The CDR3 length is 12 residues. CDR1 MDHEN and CDR2 SYDVKM come from the germline V gene.